The sequence of this T cell receptor beta chain was determined in a study of tissue T cells after allogeneic stem cell transplantation. Study-wide background: Of the grafts for graft-versus-host disease patients, four were unmodified and three CD34-selected. Tissue samples with histologically apparent lymphocytes on H&E review were prioritized for sequencing.

Enrolled prospectively were adult allogeneic hematopoietic cell transplant recipients whose graft-versus-host disease was steroid-refractory. Several lines of graft-versus-host disease therapy were given to all patients, all with gastrointestinal involvement. V shed 1 base, J shed 9 bases, and the junction held 9 bases outside the gene matches. The CDR3 has 15 amino acids. CDR1 MGHRA and CDR2 YSYEKL come from the germline V gene. This clone was counted a single time. Produced via immunoSEQ multiplex PCR; TCRdb's table is partial and in-frame only. This table has about 540 clones, around 80% appearing once.

Sequencing used liver tissue, obtained at autopsy. The V and J genes are TRBV4-1 and TRBJ2-7, with 10 nucleotides matching TRBD2. The TCR was taken from a female patient aged 40-69 years with steroid-refractory graft-versus-host disease after an allogeneic stem cell transplant. Certain T cells may be donor cells from the graft. Here the CDR3 reads CASSQVSGRRHGQYF. As DNA, the CDR3 is TGCGCCAGCAGCCAAGTTAGCGGGAGGAGACACGGGCAGTACTTC.